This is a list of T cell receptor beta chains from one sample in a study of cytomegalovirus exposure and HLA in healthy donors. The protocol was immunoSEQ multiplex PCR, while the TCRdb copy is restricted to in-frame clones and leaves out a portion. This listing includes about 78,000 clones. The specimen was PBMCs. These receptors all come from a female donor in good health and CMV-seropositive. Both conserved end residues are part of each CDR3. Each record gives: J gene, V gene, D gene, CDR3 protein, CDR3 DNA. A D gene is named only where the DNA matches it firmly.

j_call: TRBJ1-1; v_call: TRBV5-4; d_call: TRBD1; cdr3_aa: CASSYDRGVTEAFF; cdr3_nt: TGTGCCAGCAGCTATGACAGGGGGGTCACTGAAGCTTTCTTT
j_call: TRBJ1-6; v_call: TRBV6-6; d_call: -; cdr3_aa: CASSLGGGSYNSPLHF; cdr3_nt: TGTGCCAGCAGTTTGGGGGGGGGCTCCTATAATTCACCCCTCCACTTT
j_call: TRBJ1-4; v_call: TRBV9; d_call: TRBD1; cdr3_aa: CASSPGTGGSEKLFF; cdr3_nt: TGTGCCAGCAGCCCCGGGACAGGGGGCAGCGAAAAACTGTTTTTT
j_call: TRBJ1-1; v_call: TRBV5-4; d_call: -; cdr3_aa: CASSLAGGNTEAFF; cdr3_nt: TGTGCCAGCAGCTTGGCCGGGGGGAACACTGAAGCTTTCTTT
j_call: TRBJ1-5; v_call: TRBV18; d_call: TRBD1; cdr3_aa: CASSPTGTGNQPQHF; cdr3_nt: TGTGCCAGCTCGCCGACAGGGACTGGCAATCAGCCCCAGCATTTT
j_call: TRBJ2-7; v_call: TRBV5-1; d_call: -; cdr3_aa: CASSSPYEQYF; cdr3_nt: TGCGCCAGCAGCTCTCCCTACGAGCAGTACTTC
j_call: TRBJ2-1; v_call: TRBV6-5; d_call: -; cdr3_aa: CASSYSWRANEQFF; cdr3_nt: TGTGCCAGCAGTTACTCCTGGCGGGCGAATGAGCAGTTCTTC
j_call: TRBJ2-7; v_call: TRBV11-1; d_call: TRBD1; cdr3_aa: CASSSAVQGAYEQYF; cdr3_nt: TGTGCCAGCAGCTCAGCGGTGCAGGGGGCCTACGAGCAGTACTTC
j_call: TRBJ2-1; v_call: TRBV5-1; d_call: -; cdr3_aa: CASSRAESSYNEQFF; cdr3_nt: TGCGCCAGCAGCCGAGCGGAGAGCTCCTACAATGAGCAGTTCTTC
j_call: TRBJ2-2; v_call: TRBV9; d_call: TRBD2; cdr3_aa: CASSVEGGSGELFF; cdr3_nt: TGTGCCAGCAGCGTAGAGGGAGGGTCCGGGGAGCTGTTTTTT
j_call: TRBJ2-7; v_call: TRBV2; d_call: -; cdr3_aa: CASKRSDSKGF; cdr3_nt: TGTGCCAGCAAGAGGAGTGACTCGAAAGGCTTC
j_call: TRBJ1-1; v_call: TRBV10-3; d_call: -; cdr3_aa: CAISDNRITEAFF; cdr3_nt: TGTGCCATCAGTGACAACAGGATCACTGAAGCTTTCTTT
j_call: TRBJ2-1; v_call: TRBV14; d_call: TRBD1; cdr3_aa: CASSQGGTGGYEQFF; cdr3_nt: TGTGCCAGCAGCCAAGGAGGGACAGGGGGCTATGAGCAGTTCTTC
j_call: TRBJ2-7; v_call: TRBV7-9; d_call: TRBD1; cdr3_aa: CASSPKGADFYEQYF; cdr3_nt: TGTGCCAGCAGCCCCAAGGGGGCGGATTTCTACGAGCAGTACTTC
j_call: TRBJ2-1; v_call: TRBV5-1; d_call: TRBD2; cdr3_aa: CASSLGSGSTYNEQFF; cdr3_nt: TGTGCCAGCAGCTTGGGAAGCGGGAGTACCTACAATGAGCAGTTCTTC
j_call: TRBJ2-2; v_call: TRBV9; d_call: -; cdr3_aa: CASRVSEIGELFF; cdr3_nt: TGTGCCAGCAGGGTTAGCGAGATCGGGGAGCTGTTTTTT
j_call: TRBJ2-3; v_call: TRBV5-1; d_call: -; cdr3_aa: CASSLSGSGTDTQYF; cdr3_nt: TGCGCCAGCAGCTTGTCGGGGAGTGGCACAGATACGCAGTATTTT
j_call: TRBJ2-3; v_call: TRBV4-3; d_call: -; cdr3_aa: CASSQERRGADTQYF; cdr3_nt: TGCGCCAGCAGCCAAGAACGCAGGGGTGCAGATACGCAGTATTTT
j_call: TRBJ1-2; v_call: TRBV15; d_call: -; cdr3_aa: CATRPGLFGLYGYTF; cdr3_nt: TGTGCCACCAGGCCGGGACTTTTTGGCCTCTATGGCTACACCTTC
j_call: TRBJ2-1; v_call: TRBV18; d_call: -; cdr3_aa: CASSPGQGGDDEQFF; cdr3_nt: TGTGCCAGCTCACCAGGGCAGGGTGGGGATGATGAGCAGTTCTTC
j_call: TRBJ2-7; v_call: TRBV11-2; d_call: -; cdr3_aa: CASSFAYEQYF; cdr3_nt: TGTGCCAGCAGCTTCGCCTACGAGCAGTACTTC
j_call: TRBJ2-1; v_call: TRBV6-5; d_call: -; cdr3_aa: CASSYSNGAGNEQFF; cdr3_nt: TGTGCCAGCAGTTACTCGAATGGGGCGGGGAATGAGCAGTTCTTC
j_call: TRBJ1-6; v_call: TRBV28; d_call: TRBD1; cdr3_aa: CASSHRGQGGGNSPLHF; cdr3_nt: TGTGCCAGCAGTCATAGGGGACAGGGAGGGGGTAATTCACCCCTCCACTTT
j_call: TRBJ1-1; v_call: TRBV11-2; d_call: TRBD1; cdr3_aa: CASSLETGARAFF; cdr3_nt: TGTGCCAGCAGCTTAGAGACAGGGGCACGAGCTTTCTTT
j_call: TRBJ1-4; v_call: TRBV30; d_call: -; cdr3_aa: CAWSVRRGPDEKLFF; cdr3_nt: TGTGCCTGGAGTGTACGGCGGGGGCCCGATGAAAAACTGTTTTTT
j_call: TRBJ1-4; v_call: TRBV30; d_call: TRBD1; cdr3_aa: CAWSVGTGAGEKLFF; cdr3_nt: TGTGCCTGGAGTGTCGGGACAGGGGCAGGGGAAAAACTGTTTTTT
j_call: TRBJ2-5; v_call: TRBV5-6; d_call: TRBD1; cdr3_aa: CASSQGQGFQETQYF; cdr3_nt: TGTGCCAGCAGCCAAGGACAGGGGTTCCAAGAGACCCAGTACTTC
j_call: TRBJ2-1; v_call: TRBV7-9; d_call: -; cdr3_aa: CASSLGPGNEQFF; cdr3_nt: TGTGCCAGCAGCTTAGGCCCAGGGAATGAGCAGTTCTTC
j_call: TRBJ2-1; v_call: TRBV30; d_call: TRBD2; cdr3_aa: CAWSGGGSSYNEQFF; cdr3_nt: TGTGCCTGGAGTGGTGGCGGGAGCTCCTACAATGAGCAGTTCTTC
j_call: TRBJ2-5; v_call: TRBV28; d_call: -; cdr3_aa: CATRQVKETQYF; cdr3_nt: TGTGCCACCAGGCAGGTTAAAGAGACCCAGTACTTC
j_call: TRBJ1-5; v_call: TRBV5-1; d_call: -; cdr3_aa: CASSLDGRQPQHF; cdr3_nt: TGCGCCAGCAGCTTGGACGGGAGGCAGCCCCAGCATTTT
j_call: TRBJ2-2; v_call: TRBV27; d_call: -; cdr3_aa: CASSLSVGGQGTGELFF; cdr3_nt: TGTGCCAGCAGTTTATCGGTGGGGGGGCAGGGCACCGGGGAGCTGTTTTTT
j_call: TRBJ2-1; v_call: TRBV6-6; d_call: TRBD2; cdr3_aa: CASSYTAGTSGSWIF; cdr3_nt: TGTGCCAGCAGTTACACTGCCGGGACTAGCGGTTCATGGATCTTC
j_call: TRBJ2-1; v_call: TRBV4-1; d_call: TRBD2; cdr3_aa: CASSQVAVGGSTYNEQFF; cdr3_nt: TGCGCCAGCAGCCAAGTCGCCGTCGGGGGGAGCACCTACAATGAGCAGTTCTTC
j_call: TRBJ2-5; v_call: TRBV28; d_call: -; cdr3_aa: CASRSGTFQETQYF; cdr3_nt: TGTGCCAGCAGGTCCGGGACATTCCAAGAGACCCAGTACTTC